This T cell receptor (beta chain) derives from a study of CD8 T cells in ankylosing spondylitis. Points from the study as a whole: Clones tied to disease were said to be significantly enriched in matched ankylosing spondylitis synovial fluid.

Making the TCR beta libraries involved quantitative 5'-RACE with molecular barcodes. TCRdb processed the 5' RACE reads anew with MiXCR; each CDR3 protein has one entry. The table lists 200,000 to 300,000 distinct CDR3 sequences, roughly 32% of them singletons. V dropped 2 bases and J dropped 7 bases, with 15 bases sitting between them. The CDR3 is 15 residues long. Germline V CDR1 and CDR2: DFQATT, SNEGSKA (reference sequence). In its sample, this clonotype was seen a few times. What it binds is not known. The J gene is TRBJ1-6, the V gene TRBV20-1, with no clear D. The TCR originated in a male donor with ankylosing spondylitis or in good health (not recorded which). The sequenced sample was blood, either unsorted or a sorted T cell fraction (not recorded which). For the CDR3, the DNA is TGCAGTGCTAGACCCTCGGCGGATCCGAATTCACCCCTCCACTTT. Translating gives CSARPSADPNSPLHF.